This T cell receptor beta chain is from a study of CD8 T cells in ankylosing spondylitis. Concerning this clonotype: The antigen is unknown.

V was clipped by 5 bases and J by 6 bases; unmatched bases: 7. The CDR3 runs 14 residues. In germline, CDR1 is SGHTA, CDR2 FQGNSA. Each CDR3 protein gets one entry after TCRdb re-called the 5' RACE reads with MiXCR. The profile covers roughly 130,000 distinct CDR3 sequences, with roughly 15% appearing a single time and roughly 3% taken by the ten largest. Points from the study as a whole: Disease-linked clones reportedly showed significant enrichment in matched ankylosing spondylitis synovial fluid. The study identified a TCR beta motif of seven or eight highly homologous variants that appeared characteristic of ankylosing spondylitis blood.

What was sequenced was blood, either unsorted or a sorted T cell fraction (not recorded which). The rearrangement uses TRBV7-2 and TRBJ1-1; 9 nucleotides agree with TRBD1. The sequence came from a female donor with ankylosing spondylitis or in good health (not recorded which). The CDR3 region is CASSPRGQGAEAFF. The CDR3 DNA reads as TGTGCCAGCAGCCCGCGGGGACAGGGCGCTGAAGCTTTCTTT. Supplemented by reference TRBV7-2 and TRBJ1-1, the full variable domain reads GAGVSQSPSNKVTEKGKDVELRCDPISGHTALYWYRQSLGQGLEFLIYFQGNSAPDKSGLPSDRFSAERTGGSVSTLTIQRTQQEDSAVYLCASSPRGQGAEAFFGQGTRLTVV.